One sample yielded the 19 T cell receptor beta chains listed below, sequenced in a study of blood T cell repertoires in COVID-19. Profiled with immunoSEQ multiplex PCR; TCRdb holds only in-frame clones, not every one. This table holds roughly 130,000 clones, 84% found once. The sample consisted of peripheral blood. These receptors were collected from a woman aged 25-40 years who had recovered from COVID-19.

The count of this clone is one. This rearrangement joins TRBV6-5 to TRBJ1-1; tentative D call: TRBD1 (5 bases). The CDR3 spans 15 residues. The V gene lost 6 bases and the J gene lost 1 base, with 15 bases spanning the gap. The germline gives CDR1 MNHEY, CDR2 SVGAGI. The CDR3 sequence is CASRWRQPKNTEAFF. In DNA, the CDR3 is TGTGCCAGCAGATGGCGACAGCCAAAGAACACTGAAGCTTTCTTT.

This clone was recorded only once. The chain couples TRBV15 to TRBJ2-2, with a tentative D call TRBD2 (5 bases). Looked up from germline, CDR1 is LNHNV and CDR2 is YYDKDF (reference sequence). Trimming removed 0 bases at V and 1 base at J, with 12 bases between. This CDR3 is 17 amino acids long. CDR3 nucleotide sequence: TGTGCCACCAGCAGAGATCGGCTCGGGGTGAACACCGGGGAGCTGTTTTTT. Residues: CATSRDRLGVNTGELFF.

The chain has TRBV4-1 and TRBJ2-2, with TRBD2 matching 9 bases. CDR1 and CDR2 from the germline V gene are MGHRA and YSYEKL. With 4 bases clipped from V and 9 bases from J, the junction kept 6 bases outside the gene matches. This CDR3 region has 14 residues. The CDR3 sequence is CASSRGGGARELFF. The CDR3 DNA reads TGCGCCAGCAGCCGCGGCGGGGGGGCCCGGGAGCTGTTTTTT.

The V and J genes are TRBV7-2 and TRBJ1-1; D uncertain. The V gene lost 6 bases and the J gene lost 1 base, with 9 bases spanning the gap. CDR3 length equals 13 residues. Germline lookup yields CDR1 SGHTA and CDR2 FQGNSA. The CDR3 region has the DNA TGTGCCAGCAGTTTTCGGGGGAACACTGAAGCTTTCTTT. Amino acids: CASSFRGNTEAFF.

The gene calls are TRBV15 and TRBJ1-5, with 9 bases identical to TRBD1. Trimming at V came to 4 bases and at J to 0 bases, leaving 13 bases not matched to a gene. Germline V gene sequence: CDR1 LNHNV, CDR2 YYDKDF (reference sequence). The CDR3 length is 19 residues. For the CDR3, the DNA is TGTGCCACCAGCAAGTACTCCGGGACAGGGTTCCTTAGCAATCAGCCCCAGCATTTT. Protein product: CATSKYSGTGFLSNQPQHF. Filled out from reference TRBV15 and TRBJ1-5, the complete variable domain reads DAMVIQNPRYQVTQFGKPVTLSCSQTLNHNVMYWYQQKSSQAPKLLFHYYDKDFNNEADTPDNFQSRRPNTSFCFLDIRSPGLGDTAMYLCATSKYSGTGFLSNQPQHFGDGTRLSIL.

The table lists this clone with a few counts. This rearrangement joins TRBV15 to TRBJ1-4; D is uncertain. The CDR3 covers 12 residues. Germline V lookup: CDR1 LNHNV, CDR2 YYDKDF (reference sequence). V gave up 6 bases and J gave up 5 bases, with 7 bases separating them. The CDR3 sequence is CATSSRNEKLFF. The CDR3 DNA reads TGTGCCACCAGTTCACGGAATGAAAAACTGTTTTTT.

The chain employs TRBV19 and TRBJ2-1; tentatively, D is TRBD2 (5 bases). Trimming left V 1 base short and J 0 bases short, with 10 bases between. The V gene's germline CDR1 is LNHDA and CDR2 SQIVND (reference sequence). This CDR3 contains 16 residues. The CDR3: CASSIASLASYNEQFF. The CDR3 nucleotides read TGTGCCAGTAGTATAGCGTCGCTAGCCTCCTACAATGAGCAGTTCTTC.

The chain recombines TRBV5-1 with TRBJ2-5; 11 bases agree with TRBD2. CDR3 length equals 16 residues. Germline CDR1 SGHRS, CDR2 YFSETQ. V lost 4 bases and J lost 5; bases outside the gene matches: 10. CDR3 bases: TGCGCCAGCAGCATAAGCCGACTAGCGGGGCGGGAGACCCAGTACTTC. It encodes CASSISRLAGRETQYF. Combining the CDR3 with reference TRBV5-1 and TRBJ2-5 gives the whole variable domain KAGVTQTPRYLIKTRGQQVTLSCSPISGHRSVSWYQQTPGQGLQFLFEYFSETQRNKGNFPGRFSGRQFSNSRSEMNVSTLELGDSALYLCASSISRLAGRETQYFGPGTRLLVL.

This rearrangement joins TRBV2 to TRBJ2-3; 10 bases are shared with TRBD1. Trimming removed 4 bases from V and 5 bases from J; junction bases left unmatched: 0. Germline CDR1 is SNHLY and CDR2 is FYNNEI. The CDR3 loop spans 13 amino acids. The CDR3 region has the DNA TGTGCCAGCAGTGGGACAGGGGGAGATACGCAGTATTTT. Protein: CASSGTGGDTQYF.

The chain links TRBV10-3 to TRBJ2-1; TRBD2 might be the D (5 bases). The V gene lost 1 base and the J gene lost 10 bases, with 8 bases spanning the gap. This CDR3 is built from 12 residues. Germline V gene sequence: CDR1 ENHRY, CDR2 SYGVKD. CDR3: CAISELPGEQFF. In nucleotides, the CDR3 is TGTGCCATCAGTGAGTTACCGGGGGAGCAGTTCTTC.

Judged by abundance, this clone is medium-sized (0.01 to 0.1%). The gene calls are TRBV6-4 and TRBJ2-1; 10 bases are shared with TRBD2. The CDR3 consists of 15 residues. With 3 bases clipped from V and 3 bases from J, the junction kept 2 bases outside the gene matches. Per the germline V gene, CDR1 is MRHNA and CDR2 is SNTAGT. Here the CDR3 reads CASSEASGSYNEQFF. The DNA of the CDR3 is TGTGCCAGCAGTGAGGCTAGCGGGAGCTACAATGAGCAGTTCTTC.

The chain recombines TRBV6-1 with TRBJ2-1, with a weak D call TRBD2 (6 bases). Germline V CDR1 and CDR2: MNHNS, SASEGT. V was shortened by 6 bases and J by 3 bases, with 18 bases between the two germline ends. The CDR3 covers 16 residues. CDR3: CASRERLVGGYNEQFF. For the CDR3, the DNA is TGTGCCAGCAGGGAACGACTAGTGGGCGGCTACAATGAGCAGTTCTTC.

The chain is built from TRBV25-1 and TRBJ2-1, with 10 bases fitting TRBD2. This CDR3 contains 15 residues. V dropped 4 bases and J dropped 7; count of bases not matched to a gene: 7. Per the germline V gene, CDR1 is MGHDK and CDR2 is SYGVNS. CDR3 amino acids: CASSGSSGGLNEQFF. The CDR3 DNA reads TGTGCCAGCAGTGGTTCTAGCGGGGGACTGAATGAGCAGTTCTTC.

Here the CDR3 DNA reads TGTGCCAGTGGGACAGGGGGTTCGTGGCAGTACTTC. Residues: CASGTGGSWQYF. The chain has TRBV6-5 and TRBJ2-7; 11 positions agree with TRBD1. The CDR3 runs 12 residues. The germline gives CDR1 MNHEY, CDR2 SVGAGI. V shed 9 bases and J 9 bases; nucleotides not matched to a gene: 7.

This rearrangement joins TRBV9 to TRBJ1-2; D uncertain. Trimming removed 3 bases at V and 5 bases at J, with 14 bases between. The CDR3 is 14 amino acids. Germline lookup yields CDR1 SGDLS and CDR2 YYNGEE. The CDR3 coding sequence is TGTGCCAGCAGCGCGGAGGACCGAATGTATGGCTACACCTTC. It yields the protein CASSAEDRMYGYTF.

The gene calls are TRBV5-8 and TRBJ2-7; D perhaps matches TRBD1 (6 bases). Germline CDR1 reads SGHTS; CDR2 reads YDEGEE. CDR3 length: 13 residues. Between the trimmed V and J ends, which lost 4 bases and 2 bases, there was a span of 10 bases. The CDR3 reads CASSRGQTYEQYF. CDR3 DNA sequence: TGTGCCAGCAGCCGAGGACAGACCTACGAGCAGTACTTC.

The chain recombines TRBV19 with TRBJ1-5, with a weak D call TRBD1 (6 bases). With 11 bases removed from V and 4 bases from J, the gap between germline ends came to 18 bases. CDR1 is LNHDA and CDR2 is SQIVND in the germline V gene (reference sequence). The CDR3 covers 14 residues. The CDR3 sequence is CASWDIEGNQPQHF. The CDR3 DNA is TGTGCCTCTTGGGACATAGAGGGGAATCAGCCCCAGCATTTT.

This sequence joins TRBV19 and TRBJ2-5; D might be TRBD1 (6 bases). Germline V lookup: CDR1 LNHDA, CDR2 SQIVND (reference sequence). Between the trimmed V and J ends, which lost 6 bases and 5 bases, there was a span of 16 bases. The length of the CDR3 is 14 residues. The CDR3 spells CASRPQGFSETQYF. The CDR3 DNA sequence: TGTGCCAGTAGGCCACAGGGTTTTTCGGAGACCCAGTACTTC.

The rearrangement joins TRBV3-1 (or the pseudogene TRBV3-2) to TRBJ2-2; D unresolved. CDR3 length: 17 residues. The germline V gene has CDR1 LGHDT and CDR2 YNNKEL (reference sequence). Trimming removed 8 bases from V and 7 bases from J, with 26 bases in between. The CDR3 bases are TGTGCCAGCTCGCGACCGACTCCTAATACACGTGGCGGGGAGCTGTTTTTT. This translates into CASSRPTPNTRGGELFF.